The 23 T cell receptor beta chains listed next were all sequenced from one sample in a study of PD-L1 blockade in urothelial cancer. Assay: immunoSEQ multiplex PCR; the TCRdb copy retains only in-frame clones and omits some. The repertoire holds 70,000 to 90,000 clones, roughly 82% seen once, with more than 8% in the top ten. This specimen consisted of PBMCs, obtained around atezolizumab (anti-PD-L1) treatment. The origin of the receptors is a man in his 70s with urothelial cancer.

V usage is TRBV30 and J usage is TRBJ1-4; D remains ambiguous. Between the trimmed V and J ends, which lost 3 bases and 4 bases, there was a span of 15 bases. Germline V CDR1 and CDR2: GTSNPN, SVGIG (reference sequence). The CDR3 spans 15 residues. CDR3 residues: CAWSPARQFNEKLFF. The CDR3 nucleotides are TGTGCCTGGAGCCCAGCCAGGCAGTTTAATGAAAAACTGTTTTTT.

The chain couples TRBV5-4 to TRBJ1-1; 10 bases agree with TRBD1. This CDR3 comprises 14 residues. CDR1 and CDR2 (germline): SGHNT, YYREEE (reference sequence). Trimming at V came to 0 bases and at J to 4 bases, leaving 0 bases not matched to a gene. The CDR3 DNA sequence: TGTGCCAGCAGCTTGGGGACAGGGGGCACTGAAGCTTTCTTT. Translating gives CASSLGTGGTEAFF.

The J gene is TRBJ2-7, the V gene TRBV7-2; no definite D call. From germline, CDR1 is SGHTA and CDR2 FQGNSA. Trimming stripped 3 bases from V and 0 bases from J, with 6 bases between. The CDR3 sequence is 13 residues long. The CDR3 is CASSFTNSYEQYF. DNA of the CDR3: TGTGCCAGCAGCTTCACTAACTCCTACGAGCAGTACTTC. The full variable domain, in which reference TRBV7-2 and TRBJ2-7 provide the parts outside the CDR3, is GAGVSQSPSNKVTEKGKDVELRCDPISGHTALYWYRQSLGQGLEFLIYFQGNSAPDKSGLPSDRFSAERTGGSVSTLTIQRTQQEDSAVYLCASSFTNSYEQYFGPGTRLTVT.

The CDR3 sequence: CASSFGQSAGRGTF. In nucleotides, the CDR3 is TGTGCCAGCAGCTTCGGACAGTCCGCCGGGAGGGGGACCTTC. The chain is built from TRBV11-2 and TRBJ1-2; perhaps TRBD1 as D (6 bases). CDR3 length: 14 amino acids. The V and J ends lost 3 bases and 14 bases respectively, with 22 bases between them. Germline V CDR1 and CDR2: SGHAT, FQNNGV.

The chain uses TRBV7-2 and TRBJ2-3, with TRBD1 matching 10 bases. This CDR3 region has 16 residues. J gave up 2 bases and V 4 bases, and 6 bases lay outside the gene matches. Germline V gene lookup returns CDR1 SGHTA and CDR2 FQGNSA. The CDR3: CASSSVGTGATDTQYF. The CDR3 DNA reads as TGTGCCAGCAGCTCAGTCGGGACAGGGGCCACAGATACGCAGTATTTT.

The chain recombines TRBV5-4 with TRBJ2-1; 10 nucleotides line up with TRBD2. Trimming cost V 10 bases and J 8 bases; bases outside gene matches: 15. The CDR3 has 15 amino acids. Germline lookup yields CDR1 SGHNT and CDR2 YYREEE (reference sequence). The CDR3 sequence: CACNLGLAGADEQFF. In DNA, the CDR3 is TGTGCCTGCAATCTTGGCCTAGCGGGAGCCGATGAGCAGTTCTTC. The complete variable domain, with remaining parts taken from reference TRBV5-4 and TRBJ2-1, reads ETGVTQSPTHLIKTRGQQVTLRCSSQSGHNTVSWYQQALGQGPQFIFQYYREEENGRGNFPPRFSGLQFPNYSSELNVNALELDDSALYLCACNLGLAGADEQFFGPGTRLTVL.

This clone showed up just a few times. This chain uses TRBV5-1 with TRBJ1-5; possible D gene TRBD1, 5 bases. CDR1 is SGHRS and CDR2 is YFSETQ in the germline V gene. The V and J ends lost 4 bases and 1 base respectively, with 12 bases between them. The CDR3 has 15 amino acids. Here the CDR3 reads CASSPGGISNQPQHF. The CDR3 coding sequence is TGCGCCAGCAGCCCGGGGGGGATAAGCAATCAGCCCCAGCATTTT.

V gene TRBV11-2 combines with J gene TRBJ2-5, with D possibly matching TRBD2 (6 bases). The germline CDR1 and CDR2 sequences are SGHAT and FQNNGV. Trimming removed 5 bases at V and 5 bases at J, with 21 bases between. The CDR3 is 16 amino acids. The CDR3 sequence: CASSSGGSGGVETQYF. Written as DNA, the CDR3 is TGTGCCAGCAGCAGTGGGGGAAGCGGAGGGGTGGAGACCCAGTACTTC. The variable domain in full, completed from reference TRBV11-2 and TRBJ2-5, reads EAGVAQSPRYKIIEKRQSVAFWCNPISGHATLYWYQQILGQGPKLLIQFQNNGVVDDSQLPKDRFSAERLKGVDSTLKIQPAKLEDSAVYLCASSSGGSGGVETQYFGPGTRLLVL.

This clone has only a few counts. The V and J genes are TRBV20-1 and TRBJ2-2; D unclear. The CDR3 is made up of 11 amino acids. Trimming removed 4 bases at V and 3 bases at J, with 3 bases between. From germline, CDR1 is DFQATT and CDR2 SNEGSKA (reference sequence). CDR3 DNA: TGCAGTGCTACGGACACCGGGGAGCTGTTTTTT. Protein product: CSATDTGELFF.

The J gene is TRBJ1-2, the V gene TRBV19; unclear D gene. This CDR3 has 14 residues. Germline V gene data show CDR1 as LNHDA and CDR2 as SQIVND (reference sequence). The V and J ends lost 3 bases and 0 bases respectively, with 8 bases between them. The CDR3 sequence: CASSMAAANYGYTF. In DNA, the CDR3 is TGTGCCAGTAGTATGGCGGCAGCTAACTATGGCTACACCTTC.

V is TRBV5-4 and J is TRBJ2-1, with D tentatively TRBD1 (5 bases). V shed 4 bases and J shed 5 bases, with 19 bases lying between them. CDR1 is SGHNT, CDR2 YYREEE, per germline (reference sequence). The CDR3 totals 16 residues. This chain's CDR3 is CASSQDRTGANNEQFF. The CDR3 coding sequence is TGTGCCAGCAGCCAAGATAGAACAGGAGCTAACAATGAGCAGTTCTTC.

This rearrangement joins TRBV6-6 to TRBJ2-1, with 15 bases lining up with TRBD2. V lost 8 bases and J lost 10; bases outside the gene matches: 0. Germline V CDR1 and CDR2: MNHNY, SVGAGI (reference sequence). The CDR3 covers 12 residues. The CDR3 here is CASGTSGREQFF. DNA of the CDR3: TGTGCCAGCGGGACTAGCGGGAGGGAGCAGTTCTTC.

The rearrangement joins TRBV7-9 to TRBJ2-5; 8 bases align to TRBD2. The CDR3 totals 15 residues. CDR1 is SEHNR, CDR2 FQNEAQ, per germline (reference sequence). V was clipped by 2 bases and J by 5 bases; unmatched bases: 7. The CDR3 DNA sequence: TGTGCCAGCAGCTTAACTAGCGGTTTGGGGGAGACCCAGTACTTC. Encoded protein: CASSLTSGLGETQYF.

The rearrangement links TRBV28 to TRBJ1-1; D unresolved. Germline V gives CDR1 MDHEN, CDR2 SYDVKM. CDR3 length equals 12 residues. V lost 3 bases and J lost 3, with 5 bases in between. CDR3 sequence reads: CASSFQDTEAFF. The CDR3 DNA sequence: TGTGCCAGCAGTTTTCAGGACACTGAAGCTTTCTTT. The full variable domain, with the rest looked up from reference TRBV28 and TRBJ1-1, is DVKVTQSSRYLVKRTGEKVFLECVQDMDHENMFWYRQDPGLGLRLIYFSYDVKMKEKGDIPEGYSVSREKKERFSLILESASTNQTSMYLCASSFQDTEAFFGQGTRLTVV.

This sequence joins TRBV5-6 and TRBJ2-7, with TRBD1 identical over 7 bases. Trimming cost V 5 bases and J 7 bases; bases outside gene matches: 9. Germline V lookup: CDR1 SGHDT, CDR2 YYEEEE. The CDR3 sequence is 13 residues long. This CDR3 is CASRAGTVGEQYF. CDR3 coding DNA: TGTGCCAGCAGGGCCGGGACAGTAGGAGAGCAGTACTTC.

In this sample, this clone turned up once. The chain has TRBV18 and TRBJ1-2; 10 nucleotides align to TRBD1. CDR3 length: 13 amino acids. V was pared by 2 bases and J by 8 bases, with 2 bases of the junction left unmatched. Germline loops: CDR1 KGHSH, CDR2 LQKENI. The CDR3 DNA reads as TGTGCCAGCTCACCAGGGACAGGGGAAGGCTACACCTTC. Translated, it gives CASSPGTGEGYTF.

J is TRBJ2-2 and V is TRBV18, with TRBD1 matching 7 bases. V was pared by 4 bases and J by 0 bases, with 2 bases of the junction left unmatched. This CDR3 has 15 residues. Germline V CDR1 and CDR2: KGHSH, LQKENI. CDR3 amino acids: CASSRTGTNTGELFF. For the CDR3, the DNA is TGTGCCAGCTCACGGACAGGAACGAACACCGGGGAGCTGTTTTTT.

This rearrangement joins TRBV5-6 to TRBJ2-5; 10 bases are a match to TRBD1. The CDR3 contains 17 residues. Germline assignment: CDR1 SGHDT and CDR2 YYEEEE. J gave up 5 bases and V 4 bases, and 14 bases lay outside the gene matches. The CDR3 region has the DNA TGTGCCAGCAGCCCACAAACCGCGGGACAGGGGCGGGAGACCCAGTACTTC. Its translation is CASSPQTAGQGRETQYF.

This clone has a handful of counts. Here the CDR3 reads CASSPYVRGYTF. The DNA of the CDR3 is TGTGCCAGCAGTCCTTATGTGAGAGGCTACACCTTC. V is TRBV28 and J is TRBJ1-2; no clear D gene. The germline V gene encodes CDR1 MDHEN and CDR2 SYDVKM. Trimming stripped 5 bases from V and 8 bases from J, with 12 bases between. This CDR3 is built from 12 residues.

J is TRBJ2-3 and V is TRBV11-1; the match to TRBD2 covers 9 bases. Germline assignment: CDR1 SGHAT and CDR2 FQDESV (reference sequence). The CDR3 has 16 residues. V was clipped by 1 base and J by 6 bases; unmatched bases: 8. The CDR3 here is CASSLGSSGTSDTQYF. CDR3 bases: TGTGCCAGCAGCTTAGGGTCTAGCGGGACCTCGGATACGCAGTATTTT. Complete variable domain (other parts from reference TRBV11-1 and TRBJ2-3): EAEVAQSPRYKITEKSQAVAFWCDPISGHATLYWYRQILGQGPELLVQFQDESVVDDSQLPKDRFSAERLKGVDSTLKIQPAELGDSAMYLCASSLGSSGTSDTQYFGPGTRLTVL.

CDR3 sequence (DNA): TGTGCCAGCAGCGCCGGGACTAGAGTCTACAATGAGCAGTTCTTC. Its protein product is CASSAGTRVYNEQFF. This chain links TRBV5-6 with TRBJ2-1; 8 nucleotides agree with TRBD2. Trimming at V came to 4 bases and at J to 3 bases, leaving 6 bases not matched to a gene. The CDR3 length is 15 residues. The germline V gene has CDR1 SGHDT and CDR2 YYEEEE.

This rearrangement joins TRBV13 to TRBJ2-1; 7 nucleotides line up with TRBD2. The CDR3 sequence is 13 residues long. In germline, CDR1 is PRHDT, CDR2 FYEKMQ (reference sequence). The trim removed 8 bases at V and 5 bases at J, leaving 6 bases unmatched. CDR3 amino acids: CASASGAHNEQFF. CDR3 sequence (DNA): TGTGCCAGCGCTAGCGGAGCCCACAATGAGCAGTTCTTC.

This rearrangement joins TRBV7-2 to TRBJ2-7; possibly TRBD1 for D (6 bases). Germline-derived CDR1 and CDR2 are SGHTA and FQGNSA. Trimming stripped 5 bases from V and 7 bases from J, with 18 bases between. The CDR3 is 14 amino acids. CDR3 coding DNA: TGTGCCAGCAGCCGAACTGGGGGCCTGGGTGAGCAGTACTTC. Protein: CASSRTGGLGEQYF.